The following is a T cell receptor (beta chain) sequence with its context. Its antigen is unidentified. The sample comes from a study of blood T cells in healthy people across ages. Overall study results and limits: Naive and antigen-experienced cells were not separated, limiting conclusive comparison.

Per sample, no less than 5 micrograms of total RNA were extracted. Together with a sample-barcoded 5' primer, a J-beta primer mix was included in a second PCR lasting about 6 to 12 cycles. Every sample produced at least 3 million CDR3-containing paired-end reads. MiXCR, run by TCRdb on the 5' RACE reads, gives a single entry per CDR3 protein. Seen here are approximately 1.5 million distinct CDR3 sequences, almost 35% observed once, and the top ten hold 11%. This CDR3 contains 17 residues. Trimming pared 3 bases from V and 0 bases from J, leaving 17 bases between. This sequence originates from a woman younger than 45 in good health. V usage is TRBV12-3 or TRBV12-4 and J usage is TRBJ1-1, with D possibly being TRBD1 (6 bases). Source material: blood. The CDR3 DNA reads TGTGCCAGCAGTTTTCGGGGGCATAGGTTAATGAACACTGAAGCTTTCTTT. This gives the protein CASSFRGHRLMNTEAFF.